This section outlines one T cell receptor beta chain sequence together with its context. Its antigen remains unknown. Germline assignment: CDR1 MNHEY and CDR2 SMNVEV (reference sequence). The junction had 4 bases not matched to a gene; V was cut back by 6 bases and J by 2 bases. The CDR3 extends over 15 amino acids. The sample belongs to a study of cytomegalovirus exposure and HLA in healthy donors. Study-wide results and limits: Of the V segments, some could not be distinguished, including TRBV6-2 and TRBV6-3, and were excluded.

60 Vbeta and 13 Jbeta primers were used in PCR. Clones were read by immunoSEQ multiplex PCR, and TCRdb kept only the in-frame ones, dropping some. Among over 150,000 clones listed, roughly 77% were seen once. This chain links TRBV27 with TRBJ1-6, with 7 positions matching TRBD1. Sample: PBMCs. The sequence came from a man younger than 40 in good health and CMV-seropositive. The CDR3 DNA is TGTGCCAGCAGACAGGGGAGCACCTATAATTCACCCCTCCACTTT. Its protein product is CASRQGSTYNSPLHF.